This TCR beta chain is from a study of blood T cell repertoires in COVID-19. Study summary: Specimens from acute and convalescent COVID-19 originated in the United States, Italy and Spain. The analysed material was cDNA or gDNA that came from T cells, B-cell-depleted T cells, or PBMCs.

After removal of 3 bases from V and 8 bases from J, the junction contained 3 bases not matched to a gene. The CDR3 runs to 12 residues. In the authors' workflow: Estimated nucleated cell counts came from reference gene primer amplification. Some clones are missing from TCRdb's copy, which holds only in-frame ones; the method was immunoSEQ multiplex PCR. V, J and clone size are taken as reported in that table, and D and trimming were inferred from the DNA itself. The sample contains 90,000 to 150,000 clones, around three quarters of which appear only once. Input material: peripheral blood. This TCR was sampled from a woman older than 75 with acute or convalescent COVID-19. The J gene is TRBJ1-2, the V gene TRBV12-3 or TRBV12-4; 7 nucleotides agree with TRBD1. CDR3 amino acids: CASSLSGGGYTF. Written as DNA, the CDR3 is TGTGCCAGCAGTTTGTCAGGGGGGGGCTACACCTTC.